A selection of T cell receptor beta chains follows, all from one sample in a study of beta chain features in type 1 diabetes. TCRdb's copy holds only in-frame clones and misses some; the assay was immunoSEQ multiplex PCR. Among 300,000 to 450,000 clones listed, approximately 12% were seen once. The sequenced sample consisted of naive CD4+ T cells from blood. The receptor set was obtained from a man aged 18 to 30 in good health. The conserved cysteine and the conserved F or W are not part of the CDR3 here. The D gene is left open where the match is weak.

v_gene | d_gene | CDR3aa
TRBV28 | NA | ASSPARARAARADTQY
TRBV2 | TRBD1 | ASSEALDRAGYT
TRBV5-8 | NA | ASSLGFGQLYNEQF
TRBV28 | TRBD1 | ASTSGGSTEAF
TRBV5-1 | TRBD2 | ASSPGTSPDTQY
TRBV4-2 | TRBD2 | ASSPYQAGATYEQY
TRBV29-1 | TRBD1 | SVRPGQGWETQY
TRBV4-1 | NA | ASSQASHTNYGYT
TRBV29-1 | TRBD2 | SVGTSGYNEQF
TRBV2 | TRBD2 | ASSSGTSGFEQY
TRBV30 | TRBD1 | ASTRQGDTEAF
TRBV5-6 | TRBD1 | ASSFDRGPGNTIY
TRBV19 | TRBD1 | ASSDRGFGYT
TRBV28 | NA | ARKGVTPAKNIQY
TRBV28 | NA | ASHTGSYGYT
TRBV7-3 | TRBD1 | ASSSHDRAEAF
TRBV9 | NA | ASSLSGNTIY
TRBV6-5 | NA | ASSYSEGWETQY
TRBV7-2 | NA | ASSPGGPKETQY
TRBV7-3 | NA | ASSRDSTDTQY
TRBV7-6 | TRBD2 | ASSSLAGGRNEQF
TRBV7-9 | TRBD1 | ASSVDRDEAF
TRBV28 | TRBD1 | AGSRQGMEETQY
TRBV6-4 | NA | ASRPGWGSLEAF
TRBV7-9 | NA | ASSRTGKADTQY
TRBV9 | TRBD1 | ASSLSGTGLYEQY
TRBV7-9 | TRBD2 | ASSPGLAGIQETQY
TRBV18 | NA | ASSPPGLASYNEQF
TRBV19 | NA | ASSIVEADQPQH
TRBV11-1 | TRBD2 | ASSLSSASGRRETQY
TRBV19 | NA | ASSHWRLGSGANVLT
TRBV7-8 | NA | ASSLAGRYNEQF
TRBV4-2 | TRBD2 | ASSHLLAGGPNIQY
TRBV5-1 | NA | ASSGSSGANVLT
TRBV4-3 | TRBD1 | ASSHAGQGGEKLF
TRBV4-1 | NA | ASSQDIRAYEQY
TRBV7-2 | NA | ASRPVLAGGNEQF
TRBV5-4 | TRBD2 | ASSLWTSGLTDTQY
TRBV19 | TRBD2 | ASRFPAGDRYNEQF
TRBV5-1 | NA | ASSLKRGSYEQY
TRBV5-6 | NA | ASSPVQGHGTEAF
TRBV30 | NA | AWNRGQFNQPQH
TRBV19 | NA | ASSSDRDTEAF
TRBV9 | NA | ASSAQVSYNEQF
TRBV30 | NA | AWQIDRRYEQY
TRBV4-3 | NA | ASSQDRGGSGGETQY
TRBV6-6 | NA | ASTRVGDEQY
TRBV11-3 | NA | ASSPRRGFQDTQY
TRBV19 | NA | ASTRGQVGYGYT
TRBV25-1 | NA | ASRADATNEKLF
TRBV7-2 | TRBD2 | ASSLTTLGLAGHNEQF
TRBV7-9 | TRBD2 | ASSSLTSGGAVAQY
TRBV25-1 | TRBD1 | ASRTGHSNEQF
TRBV7-2 | NA | ASSSRTKSYEQY
TRBV30 | TRBD2 | AWSVKRERRTGELF
TRBV7-2 | NA | ASSLKAPNSPLH
TRBV9 | NA | ASSVQGGDTEAF
TRBV28 | NA | ASSLPDRRYEQY
TRBV6-5 | NA | ASSYSDRRGTGELF
TRBV6-5 | NA | ASSRPRPQDGYT